The TCR beta chain under discussion was sequenced for a study of Graves' ophthalmopathy and Graves' hyperthyroidism. On the study more broadly: The blood sample was drawn at first diagnosis and before any treatment. General study findings and limits: A 13-signature model separated ophthalmopathy from stable hyperthyroidism, reaching 85% to 90% sensitivity and approximately 81% specificity cross-validated. Blood also contained most of the expanded thyroid clonotypes above 0.001 frequency.

Diagnostic conclusions were grounded in clinical symptoms, serum thyroxine, TRAb, thyroid ultrasound and orbital computed tomography. RNA transcripts were the template, and TCR beta CDR3 regions were amplified from them. RT-PCR in the first round used HTBI primers; a second-round multiplex PCR followed. TCRdb re-analysed the multiplex PCR reads in MiXCR, keeping a single row per CDR3 protein. The sample lists roughly 480,000 distinct CDR3 sequences, approximately 15% occurring once. This CDR3 comprises 13 residues. The germline gives CDR1 SGDLS, CDR2 YYNGEE. Trimming removed 1 base from V and 4 bases from J, with 8 bases in between. About this clonotype itself: The antigen remains undetermined.

Sequencing was carried out using blood. The clonotype originates from a woman in her twenties or thirties with Graves' ophthalmopathy. The J gene is TRBJ1-1, the V gene TRBV9; D is unclear. CDR3 protein: CASSVWYFTEAFF. In DNA form, the CDR3 reads TGTGCCAGCAGCGTATGGTATTTCACTGAAGCTTTCTTT.